One and the same sample provided the 27 T cell receptor beta chains below, sequenced in a study of T cell responses to AZD1222 COVID-19 vaccine. Repertoires were generated with immunoSEQ multiplex PCR, while TCRdb's copy carries only in-frame clones and drops some. The table records 98,000 or so clones, over 75% of them present only once. Sequencing used peripheral blood, obtained on day 0 of AZD1222 vaccination. The receptors were gathered from an adult in good health.

CDR3 sequence (DNA): TGTGCCAGCAGTTACCACAAAATACCCACAGATACGCAGTATTTT. Its translation: CASSYHKIPTDTQYF. The chain combines TRBV6-5 with TRBJ2-3; D not certain. Trimming cost V 2 bases and J 2 bases, with 11 bases left between them. The germline CDR1 and CDR2 sequences are MNHEY and SVGAGI. The CDR3 totals 15 residues.

Concerning this clone itself: One base away lies a much larger clone, so this may be a sequencing read error. V and J are TRBV7-2 and TRBJ1-2, with D possibly matching TRBD1 (5 bases). The CDR3 loop spans 13 amino acids. From germline, CDR1 is SGHTA and CDR2 FQGNSA. Trimming took off 1 base at V and 4 bases at J, with 7 bases between the two ends. The CDR3 nucleotides are TGTGCCAGCAGCTTAGGACAGAGCTATGGCTACACCTTC. Translation: CASSLGQSYGYTF.

This clone was found once. The gene calls are TRBV4-3 and TRBJ1-3, with TRBD1 matching over 10 bases. Losses at the gene ends were 4 bases for V and 3 bases for J; bases not matched to a gene: 9. This CDR3 comprises 17 residues. Per the germline V gene, CDR1 is LGHNA and CDR2 is YSLEER. In nucleotides, the CDR3 is TGCGCCAGCAGCCCAGGGACAGGGGCATATCTTGGAAACACCATATATTTT. It translates to CASSPGTGAYLGNTIYF.

V usage is TRBV2 and J usage is TRBJ1-3; the D is unclear. Looked up from germline, CDR1 is SNHLY and CDR2 is FYNNEI. This CDR3 has 14 amino acids. The germline V and J ends were trimmed by 4 bases and 1 base, with 8 bases remaining between them. The CDR3 DNA follows: TGTGCCAGCAGTGCAGGAACTTCTGGAAACACCATATATTTT. Encoded protein: CASSAGTSGNTIYF.

A few counts support this clone. This chain links TRBV5-4 with TRBJ1-2; TRBD1 is a possible D gene (5 bases). The V gene's germline CDR1 is SGHNT and CDR2 YYREEE (reference sequence). The CDR3 is 13 amino acids. With 9 bases removed from V and 4 bases from J, the gap between germline ends came to 16 bases. CDR3 sequence reads: CAIRQGSRYGYTF. DNA for the CDR3: TGTGCCATCCGCCAGGGCTCTCGCTATGGCTACACCTTC.

This rearrangement joins TRBV6-2 or TRBV6-3 to TRBJ1-2; TRBD1 matches at 10 bases. The V gene's germline CDR1 is MNHEY and CDR2 SVGEGT. The CDR3 sequence is 15 residues long. V shed 2 bases and J 3 bases; nucleotides not matched to a gene: 3. The CDR3 nucleotides read TGTGCCAGCAGTTACATGACAGGGGGCTACTATGGCTACACCTTC. This codes for CASSYMTGGYYGYTF.

The CDR3 DNA sequence: TGTGCCAGCAGTTTGTCAGGGGGCGGCTACACCTTC. Translating gives CASSLSGGGYTF. This chain joins TRBV6-5 and TRBJ1-2, with 8 bases identical to TRBD1. This CDR3 is 12 amino acids long. Looked up from germline, CDR1 is MNHEY and CDR2 is SVGAGI. V dropped 4 bases and J dropped 8; count of bases not matched to a gene: 3.

The chain joins TRBV6-4 to TRBJ1-6, with D maybe TRBD1 (5 bases). Trimming stripped 6 bases from V and 7 bases from J, with 13 bases between. Germline-derived CDR1 and CDR2 are MRHNA and SNTAGT. There are 14 residues in the CDR3. CDR3 loop: CASSRDLKNSPLHF. CDR3 DNA: TGTGCCAGCAGCAGGGACCTAAAGAATTCACCCCTCCACTTT.

This clone has a handful of counts. This sequence joins TRBV4-3 and TRBJ1-2, with D hard to call. The CDR3 is 14 residues long. The V gene's germline CDR1 is LGHNA and CDR2 YSLEER. Trimming stripped 1 base from V and 5 bases from J, with 11 bases between. CDR3 amino acids: CASSQGVTGYGYTF. CDR3 nucleotides: TGCGCCAGCAGCCAAGGGGTGACGGGGTATGGCTACACCTTC.

This rearrangement joins TRBV7-2 to TRBJ1-2, with a weak D call TRBD1 (5 bases). Deletions cut 5 bases from V and 0 bases from J, with 16 bases between. The CDR3 is 16 residues long. Germline V lookup: CDR1 SGHTA, CDR2 FQGNSA. CDR3 region: CASSQGGVNANYGYTF. The DNA for the CDR3 is TGTGCCAGCAGCCAAGGAGGGGTCAATGCTAACTATGGCTACACCTTC.

The genes are TRBV6-2 or TRBV6-3 and TRBJ1-1, with D unresolved. This CDR3 has 14 residues. The germline gives CDR1 MNHEY, CDR2 SVGEGT. Trimming took off 5 bases at V and 0 bases at J, with 10 bases between the two ends. Here the CDR3 DNA reads TGTGCCAGCAGTCTCCAGGTTGTGAACACTGAAGCTTTCTTT. Its protein is CASSLQVVNTEAFF.

The rearrangement links TRBV5-1 to TRBJ2-1, with D perhaps assigned TRBD1 or TRBD2 (5 bases each). Trimming removed 4 bases at V and 6 bases at J, with 17 bases between. The V gene's germline CDR1 is SGHRS and CDR2 YFSETQ. This CDR3 contains 15 residues. The CDR3 DNA sequence: TGCGCCAGCAGCCCGGGGCAGATCCACGGCAATGAGCAGTTCTTC. Translating it yields CASSPGQIHGNEQFF.

The chain uses TRBV18 and TRBJ1-2; 7 positions match TRBD1. The CDR3 extends over 15 amino acids. V gave up 3 bases and J gave up 5 bases; unmatched junction bases: 9. Per the germline V gene, CDR1 is KGHSH and CDR2 is LQKENI. The CDR3 nucleotides read TGTGCCAGCTCACCGCCGACAGGGTCGTCTTATGGCTACACCTTC. Amino acids: CASSPPTGSSYGYTF.

The chain recombines TRBV7-3 with TRBJ2-1, with D hard to call. Germline CDR1 and CDR2: SGHTA and FQGTGA. Trimming shortened V by 2 bases and J by 0 bases, and 8 bases separated the two germline ends. CDR3 length: 15 residues. CDR3 amino acids: CASSLDRSSYNEQFF. Here the CDR3 DNA reads TGTGCCAGCAGCTTAGATCGCAGCTCCTACAATGAGCAGTTCTTC.

The genes are TRBV4-2 and TRBJ2-7; maybe TRBD2 (5 bases). Trimming removed 4 bases from V and 3 bases from J, with 10 bases in between. This CDR3 is built from 13 residues. Looked up from germline, CDR1 is LGHNA and CDR2 is YNFKEQ. The CDR3 coding sequence is TGTGCCAGCAGCCTAGGACGGGGCTACGAGCAGTACTTC. It translates to CASSLGRGYEQYF.

The chain joins TRBV14 to TRBJ1-6, with no clear D. Germline V CDR1 and CDR2: SGHDN, FVKESK. The V end lost 4 bases, the J end lost 0 bases, and 7 bases lay between the germline ends. The CDR3 has 15 residues. The CDR3 DNA follows: TGTGCCAGCAGCCCGCTTGGCTCCTATAATTCACCCCTCCACTTT. Its protein is CASSPLGSYNSPLHF.

This chain connects TRBV6-2 or TRBV6-3 to TRBJ1-2; D not certain. Trimming stripped 2 bases from V and 5 bases from J, with 12 bases between. CDR3 length: 14 residues. Germline CDR1 and CDR2: MNHEY and SVGEGT. The CDR3 region has the DNA TGTGCCAGCAGTTACCCTGGACTGGTTTATGGCTACACCTTC. This translates into CASSYPGLVYGYTF.

This chain links TRBV6-1 with TRBJ2-1; no definite D call. The CDR3 runs 14 residues. The germline V gene has CDR1 MNHNS and CDR2 SASEGT. The germline V and J ends were trimmed by 0 bases and 9 bases, with 12 bases remaining between them. The CDR3 sequence: CASSEARPGSEQFF. Written as DNA, the CDR3 is TGTGCCAGCAGTGAAGCGAGGCCCGGCAGTGAGCAGTTCTTC.

The V and J genes are TRBV19 and TRBJ1-2; D perhaps matches TRBD1 (5 bases). Germline V gives CDR1 LNHDA, CDR2 SQIVND (reference sequence). This CDR3 has 12 residues. The CDR3 here is CASRDSNYGYTF. The CDR3 DNA follows: TGTGCGTCCAGGGATTCCAACTATGGCTACACCTTC.

V usage is TRBV15 and J usage is TRBJ2-7, with 8 nucleotides matching TRBD1. V lost 1 base, J lost 0 bases, and 2 bases stayed unmatched. The CDR3 runs to 15 residues. Germline CDR1 is LNHNV and CDR2 is YYDKDF (reference sequence). CDR3 loop: CATSRGTGNSYEQYF. CDR3 in DNA: TGTGCCACCAGCAGAGGGACAGGGAACTCCTACGAGCAGTACTTC.

To note about this clone: This CDR3 is also generated by other DNA sequences in the sample. The rearrangement links TRBV18 to TRBJ1-5, with 7 bases aligning to TRBD1. The CDR3 covers 14 residues. V trimming: 6 bases; J trimming: 2 bases; junction bases outside the gene matches: 4. The germline gives CDR1 KGHSH, CDR2 LQKENI. The CDR3 protein is CASSPGQGNQPQHF. The CDR3 coding sequence is TGTGCCAGCTCTCCCGGACAGGGCAATCAGCCCCAGCATTTT.

The rearrangement links TRBV27 to TRBJ2-1, with D possibly being TRBD1 (6 bases). The CDR3 is made up of 14 amino acids. Germline CDR1 reads MNHEY; CDR2 reads SMNVEV (reference sequence). The germline V and J ends were trimmed by 11 bases and 4 bases, with 18 bases remaining between them. The CDR3 is CACGLGASYNEQFF. Here the CDR3 DNA reads TGTGCCTGCGGACTGGGGGCGTCATACAATGAGCAGTTCTTC.

This clone appeared a single time. The chain uses TRBV19 and TRBJ2-7; TRBD1 agrees at 8 bases. The CDR3 is 11 amino acids. Per the germline V gene, CDR1 is LNHDA and CDR2 is SQIVND (reference sequence). After removal of 6 bases from V and 6 bases from J, the junction contained 1 base not matched to a gene. The CDR3 spells CASRGQGEQYF. In nucleotides, the CDR3 is TGTGCCAGTAGAGGACAGGGCGAGCAGTACTTC.

This clone has more than one count but fewer than ten. V gene TRBV25-1 combines with J gene TRBJ1-1; 8 bases line up with TRBD1. Germline CDR1 is MGHDK and CDR2 is SYGVNS. The CDR3 loop spans 14 amino acids. J lost 4 bases, V lost 4 bases, and 5 bases had no gene match. The CDR3 nucleotides are TGTGCCAGCAGTGGAACAGGGGGAGGCACTGAAGCTTTCTTT. Amino acid sequence: CASSGTGGGTEAFF.

The chain carries TRBV4-3 and TRBJ2-1; 9 nucleotides match TRBD1. Germline-derived CDR1 and CDR2 are LGHNA and YSLEER. V lost 7 bases to trimming and J lost 4 bases; unmatched junction nucleotides: 5. The CDR3 is 14 amino acids. The DNA of the CDR3 is TGCGCCAGCACCTCCGGGACAGGGTACAATGAGCAGTTCTTC. The encoded protein is CASTSGTGYNEQFF.

This clone came up once. CDR3 in amino acids: CASSRGRRDSPLHF. CDR3 nucleotide sequence: TGTGCCAGCAGTAGGGGACGCCGGGATTCACCCCTCCACTTT. The J gene is TRBJ1-6, the V gene TRBV6-2 or TRBV6-3; weak D call: TRBD1 (5 bases). The germline V gene has CDR1 MNHEY and CDR2 SVGEGT. This CDR3 comprises 14 residues. V lost 5 bases, J lost 8 bases, and 13 bases lay in between.

This clone appeared a few times. The chain's CDR3 is CAIRDRNTEAFF. The CDR3 DNA sequence: TGTGCCATCAGGGACAGGAACACTGAAGCTTTCTTT. The V and J genes are TRBV10-3 and TRBJ1-1; possibly TRBD1 for D (6 bases). Germline CDR1 reads ENHRY; CDR2 reads SYGVKD. V dropped 6 bases and J dropped 1 base, with 6 bases sitting between them. The CDR3 is 12 residues long.